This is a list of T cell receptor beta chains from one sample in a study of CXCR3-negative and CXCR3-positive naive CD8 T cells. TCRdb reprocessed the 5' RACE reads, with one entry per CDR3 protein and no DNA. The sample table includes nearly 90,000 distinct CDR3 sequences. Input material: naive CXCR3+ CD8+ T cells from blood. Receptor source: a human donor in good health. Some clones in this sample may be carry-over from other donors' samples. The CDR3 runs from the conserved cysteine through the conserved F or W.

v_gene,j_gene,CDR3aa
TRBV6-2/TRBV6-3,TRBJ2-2,CASDEGQTNTGELFF
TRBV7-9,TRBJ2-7,CASSFPSGVEQYF
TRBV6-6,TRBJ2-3,CASSFSQFAGMKGTDTQYF
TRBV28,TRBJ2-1,CASSYPPGGSYNEQFF
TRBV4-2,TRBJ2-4,CASSQEGGPGRGQNIQYF
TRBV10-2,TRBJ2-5,CASSGSLETQYF
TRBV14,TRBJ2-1,CVSSPETGDEQFF
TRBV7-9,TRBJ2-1,CASSSSGKGEEQFF
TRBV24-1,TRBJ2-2,CATSESGKETGELFF
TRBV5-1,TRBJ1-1,CASSLVLGSTEAFF
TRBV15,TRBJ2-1,CATSTRQVYNEQFF
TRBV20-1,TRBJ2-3,CSARNRGWLDTQYF
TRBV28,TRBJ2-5,CASSGDETQYF